These T cell receptor beta chains were read from a single sample in a study of identical twins. TCRdb re-called the 5' RACE reads through MiXCR, storing one row per CDR3 protein. Among 1.5 million to 2 million distinct CDR3 sequences listed, more than 30% were seen once. Sequencing was performed on cord blood. The receptors shown here come from a newborn girl in good health. Each CDR3 is given with its conserved first and last residue.

J gene: TRBJ2-3; CDR3 length: 17; V gene: TRBV5-1; CDR3 protein: CASGQQKTSGASDTQYF
J gene: TRBJ2-1; CDR3 length: 15; V gene: TRBV13; CDR3 protein: CASSSRRWEYNEQFF
J gene: TRBJ2-2; CDR3 length: 13; V gene: TRBV27; CDR3 protein: CASSLRVIGELFF
J gene: TRBJ1-4; CDR3 length: 12; V gene: TRBV20-1; CDR3 protein: CSARGTGEKLFF
J gene: TRBJ1-6; CDR3 length: 18; V gene: TRBV6-2/TRBV6-3; CDR3 protein: CASSYDSRREYYNSPLHF
J gene: TRBJ2-1; CDR3 length: 15; V gene: TRBV28; CDR3 protein: CASSLPSAGTNEQFF
J gene: TRBJ2-1; CDR3 length: 14; V gene: TRBV20-1; CDR3 protein: CSAIGLAGTNEQFF
J gene: TRBJ1-1; CDR3 length: 11; V gene: TRBV6-5; CDR3 protein: CASEGNTEAFF
J gene: TRBJ2-1; CDR3 length: 11; V gene: TRBV29-1; CDR3 protein: CSGGLADEQFF
J gene: TRBJ2-1; CDR3 length: 15; V gene: TRBV20-1; CDR3 protein: CSARDLVYSYNEQFF
J gene: TRBJ2-1; CDR3 length: 12; V gene: TRBV4-1; CDR3 protein: CASSSYGNEQFF
J gene: TRBJ2-7; CDR3 length: 17; V gene: TRBV7-2; CDR3 protein: CASSLVWAELLSYEQYF
J gene: TRBJ2-1; CDR3 length: 14; V gene: TRBV18; CDR3 protein: CASSPLQSPNEQFF
J gene: TRBJ1-4; CDR3 length: 16; V gene: TRBV19; CDR3 protein: CASRTTGGVPNEKLFF
J gene: -; CDR3 length: 14; V gene: TRBV14; CDR3 protein: CASSSWTGGSEQYF
J gene: TRBJ1-2; CDR3 length: 15; V gene: TRBV7-2; CDR3 protein: CASSQADRGRYGYTF
J gene: TRBJ2-7; CDR3 length: 14; V gene: TRBV7-6; CDR3 protein: CASSLAEVTCEQYF
J gene: TRBJ2-3; CDR3 length: 17; V gene: TRBV4-2; CDR3 protein: CASSQGVVRDSTDTQYF
J gene: TRBJ2-5; CDR3 length: 11; V gene: TRBV6-6; CDR3 protein: CASSSGGEEYF
J gene: TRBJ2-7; CDR3 length: 17; V gene: TRBV28; CDR3 protein: CASSLWGGGYIPYEQYF
J gene: TRBJ1-6; CDR3 length: 12; V gene: TRBV6-1; CDR3 protein: CASSGQVSPLHF
J gene: TRBJ2-7; CDR3 length: 14; V gene: TRBV6-1; CDR3 protein: CASSESLVTGEQYF
J gene: TRBJ2-7; CDR3 length: 15; V gene: TRBV12-3/TRBV12-4; CDR3 protein: CASSGRGAADNEQYF
J gene: TRBJ2-1; CDR3 length: 15; V gene: TRBV20-1; CDR3 protein: CSARTSSGVVETQFF
J gene: TRBJ2-1; CDR3 length: 18; V gene: TRBV7-9; CDR3 protein: CASSSNRLAGGHNNEQFF
J gene: TRBJ2-5; CDR3 length: 11; V gene: TRBV29-1; CDR3 protein: CSATKGETQYF
J gene: TRBJ2-3; CDR3 length: 19; V gene: TRBV6-5; CDR3 protein: CASSYYGTSGGLSTDTQYF
J gene: TRBJ2-5; CDR3 length: 13; V gene: TRBV12-3/TRBV12-4; CDR3 protein: CASSPRTVGEQYF
J gene: TRBJ1-5; CDR3 length: 16; V gene: TRBV20-1; CDR3 protein: CSARDRKGVSNQPQHF
J gene: TRBJ2-7; CDR3 length: 14; V gene: TRBV20-1; CDR3 protein: CSAVGQGGTYEQYF
J gene: TRBJ2-5; CDR3 length: 16; V gene: TRBV15; CDR3 protein: CATSREPTKTQETQYF
J gene: TRBJ2-1; CDR3 length: 14; V gene: TRBV14; CDR3 protein: CASSRRLGEETQFF
J gene: TRBJ1-2; CDR3 length: 11; V gene: TRBV30; CDR3 protein: CAWDRGYGYTF
J gene: TRBJ2-1; CDR3 length: 15; V gene: TRBV27; CDR3 protein: CASSLYAGRGYEQFF
J gene: TRBJ2-3; CDR3 length: 17; V gene: TRBV7-2; CDR3 protein: CASSLAGGYASTDTQYF
J gene: TRBJ2-7; CDR3 length: 11; V gene: TRBV20-1; CDR3 protein: CSARGGFEQYF
J gene: TRBJ2-3; CDR3 length: 16; V gene: TRBV5-1; CDR3 protein: CASSWGQPALADTQYF
J gene: TRBJ2-5; CDR3 length: 15; V gene: TRBV12-3/TRBV12-4; CDR3 protein: CASSLTRQPQETQYF
J gene: TRBJ1-2; CDR3 length: 14; V gene: TRBV20-1; CDR3 protein: CSARVYQGGYGYTF
J gene: TRBJ1-5; CDR3 length: 14; V gene: TRBV2; CDR3 protein: CASSGIHSNQPQHF
J gene: TRBJ1-1; CDR3 length: 16; V gene: TRBV27; CDR3 protein: CASSLLKGPKYTEAFF
J gene: TRBJ2-1; CDR3 length: 15; V gene: TRBV5-6; CDR3 protein: CASSVLSGSMDEQFF
J gene: TRBJ1-6; CDR3 length: 16; V gene: TRBV20-1; CDR3 protein: CSAIRGRSDRDSPLHF
J gene: TRBJ1-2; CDR3 length: 14; V gene: TRBV10-3; CDR3 protein: CAISREGASYGYTF
J gene: TRBJ2-7; CDR3 length: 12; V gene: TRBV2; CDR3 protein: CASMTDTYEQYF
J gene: TRBJ2-1; CDR3 length: 15; V gene: TRBV3-1; CDR3 protein: CASSQPINRGNEQFF
J gene: TRBJ1-1; CDR3 length: 14; V gene: TRBV6-5; CDR3 protein: CASSYSAQGPEAFF
J gene: TRBJ1-1; CDR3 length: 10; V gene: TRBV12-3/TRBV12-4; CDR3 protein: CASSLGQAFF
J gene: TRBJ1-1; CDR3 length: 13; V gene: TRBV27; CDR3 protein: CASSLGLWTEAFF
J gene: TRBJ2-5; CDR3 length: 12; V gene: TRBV29-1; CDR3 protein: CSVEVFQETQYF
J gene: TRBJ2-7; CDR3 length: 13; V gene: TRBV3-1; CDR3 protein: CASSQAWFYEQYF
J gene: TRBJ2-3; CDR3 length: 12; V gene: TRBV6-6; CDR3 protein: CASRTGTDTRYF
J gene: TRBJ2-7; CDR3 length: 13; V gene: TRBV29-1; CDR3 protein: CSVAGTVTYEQYF